The 2 T cell receptor beta chains below come from one sample, sequenced in a study of long-term antiretroviral therapy in people with HIV. At the survey level, the v3.0 immunoSEQ assay was run. Generated by immunoSEQ multiplex PCR, the TCRdb table keeps only in-frame clones and is missing some. The table has about 33,000 clones, around 72% seen once. Source: unsorted PBMCs, taken 3.1 years after starting antiretroviral therapy. These receptors came from a woman in her fifties or sixties with HIV.

The V gene is TRBV7-2, the J gene TRBJ2-5; the match to TRBD2 covers 9 bases. This CDR3 is built from 14 residues. Losses at the gene ends were 5 bases for V and 2 bases for J; bases not matched to a gene: 3. CDR1 and CDR2 from the germline V gene are SGHTA and FQGNSA. Here the CDR3 reads CASSRGGVQETQYF. The CDR3 DNA reads as TGTGCCAGCAGCCGCGGGGGGGTTCAAGAGACCCAGTACTTC.

In this sample, this clone turned up a few times. The V and J genes are TRBV6-6 and TRBJ2-2; possible D gene TRBD2, 5 bases. Trimming pared 5 bases from V and 1 base from J, leaving 5 bases between. The CDR3 is 13 amino acids. Germline-derived CDR1 and CDR2 are MNHNY and SVGAGI (reference sequence). In nucleotides, the CDR3 is TGTGCCAGCAGTCGGGGGAACACCGGGGAGCTGTTTTTT. Its translation: CASSRGNTGELFF.